The TCR beta chain described here comes from a study of shared clonotypes between healthy human individuals. Study-level findings and limits: Richness estimates generally favored naive over memory subsets. Rarefaction curves obtained for sorted subsets showed sequencing incomplete despite large depth.

In the case of this clone: Its matching antigen is unknown.

V was cut by 2 bases and J by 0 bases, with 5 bases left in between. The CDR3 runs 13 residues. CDR1 is SGDLS, CDR2 YYNGEE, per germline. Only in-frame clones appear in the TCRdb table, and some are missing; sequencing was by immunoSEQ multiplex PCR. Among hundreds of thousands of clones listed, 73% were seen once. V is TRBV9 and J is TRBJ1-1; D uncertain. This receptor was identified in a woman aged 25 to 39 in good health. The source material was memory CD4+ T cells sorted from blood. Subset described: CD45RA-negative fraction. CDR3 loop: CASSVLMNTEAFF. As DNA, the CDR3 is TGTGCCAGCAGCGTTTTAATGAACACTGAAGCTTTCTTT.